These 7 T cell receptor beta chains were sequenced from one sample in a study of shared clonotypes between healthy human individuals. Measured with immunoSEQ multiplex PCR; TCRdb has only the in-frame clones, and not every one. The repertoire holds 2 million to 2.5 million clones, with 80% to 95% as singletons. Sequencing used naive CD4+ T cells from PBMCs. Subset noted: CD45RA+ positively selected. These receptors all come from a man aged 18 to 30 in good health. Some clones in this sample may be carry-over from other donors' samples.

The chain is built from TRBV28 and TRBJ2-7; 7 positions agree with TRBD2. Looked up from germline, CDR1 is MDHEN and CDR2 is SYDVKM. The length of the CDR3 is 13 residues. V lost 3 bases and J lost 13; bases outside the gene matches: 12. The CDR3 sequence is CASSFPGTTGEYF. The CDR3 DNA sequence: TGTGCCAGCAGTTTCCCCGGGACTACGGGTGAATACTTC.

The chain is built from TRBV19 and TRBJ1-2; no definite D call. Germline loops: CDR1 LNHDA, CDR2 SQIVND (reference sequence). The ends were cut back, 1 base at V and 7 bases at J, with 10 bases in the middle. The CDR3 totals 13 residues. CDR3 region: CASSIVNSAGYTF. The CDR3 coding sequence is TGTGCCAGTAGTATAGTGAATTCGGCTGGCTACACCTTC. The full variable domain, with the rest looked up from reference TRBV19 and TRBJ1-2, is DGGITQSPKYLFRKEGQNVTLSCEQNLNHDAMYWYRQDPGQGLRLIYYSQIVNDFQKGDIAEGYSVSREKKESFPLTVTSAQKNPTAFYLCASSIVNSAGYTFGSGTRLTVV.

This clone was detected a few times. The gene calls are TRBV14 and TRBJ1-1; perhaps TRBD1 as D (5 bases). The germline V gene has CDR1 SGHDN and CDR2 FVKESK. V was pared by 6 bases and J by 8 bases, with 13 bases between. The CDR3 extends over 12 amino acids. The CDR3 DNA reads TGTGCCAGCAGGCAACGCGACAGAGAAGCTTTCTTT. Its translation: CASRQRDREAFF. Filled out from reference TRBV14 and TRBJ1-1, the complete variable domain reads EAGVTQFPSHSVIEKGQTVTLRCDPISGHDNLYWYRRVMGKEIKFLLHFVKESKQDESGMPNNRFLAERTGGTYSTLKVQPAELEDSGVYFCASRQRDREAFFGQGTRLTVV.

The rearrangement uses TRBV15 and TRBJ1-2; D call uncertain. V was cut by 2 bases and J by 2 bases, with 6 bases left in between. The CDR3 spans 13 residues. Germline V CDR1 and CDR2: LNHNV, YYDKDF (reference sequence). CDR3 loop: CATSRQANYGYTF. The DNA of the CDR3 is TGTGCCACCAGCAGACAGGCGAACTATGGCTACACCTTC. The variable domain in full, completed from reference TRBV15 and TRBJ1-2, reads DAMVIQNPRYQVTQFGKPVTLSCSQTLNHNVMYWYQQKSSQAPKLLFHYYDKDFNNEADTPDNFQSRRPNTSFCFLDIRSPGLGDTAMYLCATSRQANYGYTFGSGTRLTVV.

In its sample, this clone was seen once. The gene calls are TRBV5-1 and TRBJ2-2; D perhaps matches TRBD1 (6 bases). Germline loops: CDR1 SGHRS, CDR2 YFSETQ. Trimming pared 6 bases from V and 3 bases from J, leaving 9 bases between. CDR3 length: 13 amino acids. Written as DNA, the CDR3 is TGCGCCAGCACAGGGGTTGACACCGGGGAGCTGTTTTTT. Its translation: CASTGVDTGELFF.

The J gene is TRBJ1-4, the V gene TRBV19, with 8 positions matching TRBD1. Trimming removed 5 bases from V and 4 bases from J; junction bases left unmatched: 12. The CDR3 is 17 residues long. From germline, CDR1 is LNHDA and CDR2 SQIVND (reference sequence). CDR3 sequence: CASSAGGRGRGNEKLFF. Here the CDR3 DNA reads TGTGCCAGTAGTGCCGGAGGCAGGGGGCGGGGTAATGAAAAACTGTTTTTT.

This clone has more than one count but fewer than ten. The rearrangement uses TRBV7-2 and TRBJ1-2; D is undetermined. Germline CDR1 SGHTA, CDR2 FQGNSA. This CDR3 spans 13 amino acids. V lost 4 bases, J lost 4 bases, and 10 bases lay in between. CDR3 coding DNA: TGTGCCAGCAGCTCCTCTCGAAGCTATGGCTACACCTTC. This encodes CASSSSRSYGYTF.